This section outlines one TCR beta chain sequence together with its context. Antigen specificity is unknown. V lost 6 bases, J lost 1 base, and 9 bases stayed unmatched. CDR3 size: 16 residues. Looked up from germline, CDR1 is MNHEY and CDR2 is SMNVEV (reference sequence). This sample is drawn from a study of cytomegalovirus exposure and HLA in healthy donors. Study-level findings and limits: A subsequent analysis found that TCR clusters from the first cohort also tended to co-occur in the approximately 130 validation repertoires, with 90% to 95% of cluster scores above 0. The majority of TCR sequences were rare, yet some public TCRs appeared in many donors.

Clones were read by immunoSEQ multiplex PCR, and TCRdb kept only the in-frame ones, dropping some. The data show 200,000 to 250,000 clones, roughly 88% seen once. This TCR came from a young woman in good health and CMV-seropositive. J is TRBJ2-5 and V is TRBV27; 9 bases map to TRBD1. The sample consisted of PBMCs. In DNA form, the CDR3 reads TGTGCCAGCAGACCCGCCGGGACAGGGACCCAAGAGACCCAGTACTTC. Its translation: CASRPAGTGTQETQYF.